The rows below give T cell receptor beta chains drawn from one sample of a study of blood T cell repertoires in COVID-19. The assay was immunoSEQ multiplex PCR, and TCRdb's table has in-frame clones only and misses some. The profile shows over 350,000 clones, 91% of them singletons. Material: PBMCs or T cells enriched from blood (not recorded which). All receptors come from a woman in her 40s who had been exposed to COVID-19. The CDR3 runs from the conserved cysteine through the conserved F or W. The order of the fields is D gene, J gene, CDR3 length, V gene, clone size, CDR3 DNA, CDR3 protein. A D gene is named only where the DNA matches it firmly. The size entry is marked missing in some rows and otherwise reads once, few, many or a size class.

>NA|TRBJ1-3|16|TRBV6-1|NA
TGTGCCAGCAGTGCATACATGGGGGGAACTGGAAACACCATATATTTT
CASSAYMGGTGNTIYF
>NA|TRBJ2-5|16|TRBV5-1|NA
TGCGCCAGCAGCGGCCAGGGTGGTCCCCTCCAAGAGACCCAGTACTTC
CASSGQGGPLQETQYF
>NA|TRBJ1-1|12|TRBV10-2|NA
TGCGCCAGCAGTGAGGGAGGAGTTGAAGCTTTCTTT
CASSEGGVEAFF
>TRBD1|TRBJ1-6|14|TRBV19|NA
TGTGCCAGTACCGACAGGGGATATTATTCACCCCTCCACTTT
CASTDRGYYSPLHF
>NA|TRBJ2-5|12|TRBV27|NA
TGTGCCAGCAGCAGACTCTTTGAGACCCAGTACTTC
CASSRLFETQYF
>NA|TRBJ1-1|12|TRBV30|NA
TGTGCCTCCAGCGTCATGAACACTGAAGCTTTCTTT
CASSVMNTEAFF
>NA|TRBJ1-2|13|TRBV25-1|NA
TGTGCCAGCAGTGAATTACTATCCTATTCGTACACCTTC
CASSELLSYSYTF
>TRBD1|TRBJ2-3|13|TRBV19|NA
TGTGCCAGTAACCACAGGGGAACAGATACGCAGTATTTT
CASNHRGTDTQYF
>NA|TRBJ1-6|15|TRBV6-1|NA
TGTGCCAGCAGTGAGGATCTGCAGGTTAATTCACCCCTCCACTTT
CASSEDLQVNSPLHF
>TRBD2|TRBJ2-5|16|TRBV11-3|NA
TGTGCCAGCAGCTTAGGACGGAGGACTAGCTTGGAGACCCAGTACTTC
CASSLGRRTSLETQYF
>NA|TRBJ1-6|14|TRBV28|NA
TGTGCCAGCAGTTTAAACAGGGTGGGATCACCCCTCCACTTT
CASSLNRVGSPLHF
>NA|TRBJ2-1|13|TRBV6-2/TRBV6-3|NA
TGTGCCAGCAGTTACTCGAGAAAGGGGGAGCAGTTCTTC
CASSYSRKGEQFF
>NA|TRBJ1-1|16|TRBV24-1|NA
TGTGCCACCAGTGCCCCGTCGGGGGGAGGAAACACTGAAGCTTTCTTT
CATSAPSGGGNTEAFF
>TRBD2|TRBJ2-4|20|TRBV2|NA
TGTGCCAGCAGTGTATTTTCACCGACTAGCGGGGGGGTAGCCAAAAACATTCAGTACTTC
CASSVFSPTSGGVAKNIQYF
>NA|TRBJ2-3|13|TRBV7-3|NA
TGTGCCAGCAGCTTCGGTCGCACAGATACGCAGTATTTT
CASSFGRTDTQYF
>NA|TRBJ1-4|15|TRBV15|NA
TGTGCCACCAGCCAAGCAGGGCGCCTGTCGGAAAAACTGTTTTTT
CATSQAGRLSEKLFF
>NA|TRBJ1-4|16|TRBV14|NA
TGTGCCAGCAGCCCGACCGTTACGAGGACTAATGAAAAACTGTTTTTT
CASSPTVTRTNEKLFF
>TRBD2|TRBJ2-7|15|TRBV6-1|NA
TGTGCCAGCAGTGAGGTATTAGCGGGAAAAGGAGAGCAGTACTTC
CASSEVLAGKGEQYF
>TRBD2|TRBJ2-2|16|TRBV9|once
TGTGCCAGCAGTCCCGGCAGGAGCGGGGATTCCGGGGAGCTGTTTTTT
CASSPGRSGDSGELFF
>TRBD1|TRBJ1-5|14|TRBV2|NA
TGTGCCACCACGACAGGGAAGGCCCATCAGCCCCAGCATTTT
CATTTGKAHQPQHF
>NA|TRBJ1-2|14|TRBV7-9|NA
TGTGCCAGCAGCTTAAAATCGGCTAACTATGGCTACACCTTC
CASSLKSANYGYTF
>NA|TRBJ2-1|12|TRBV12-3/TRBV12-4|few
TGTGCCAGCAGTCTGCAGGGTTATGAGCAGTTCTTC
CASSLQGYEQFF
>NA|TRBJ2-7|14|TRBV2|NA
TGTGCCAGCAGCGGAATAGGGGCTGCCTACGAGCAGTACTTC
CASSGIGAAYEQYF
>TRBD1|TRBJ1-2|14|TRBV28|NA
TGTGCCAGCAGGGGACAGGGTGGTAGTTATGGCTACACCTTC
CASRGQGGSYGYTF
>TRBD1|TRBJ2-1|16|TRBV5-5|once
TGTGCCAGCAGCTTGGTCACAGGGGCCCCCGTCAATGAGCAGTTCTTC
CASSLVTGAPVNEQFF
>NA|TRBJ1-6|15|TRBV27|NA
TGTGCCAGCAGGGGAACCGGGGTCTATAATTCACCCCTCCACTTT
CASRGTGVYNSPLHF
>TRBD2|TRBJ2-5|13|TRBV3-1/TRBV3-2|NA
TGTGCCAGCAGCCTGGGACTATCAGAGACCCAGTACTTC
CASSLGLSETQYF
>NA|TRBJ1-1|14|TRBV10-2|NA
TGCGCCAGCAGTGACCGCAGGGTGTACACTGAAGCTTTCTTT
CASSDRRVYTEAFF
>NA|TRBJ1-5|13|TRBV5-4|once
TGTGCCAGCTCCCAAGGCAGGGATCAGCCCCAGCATTTT
CASSQGRDQPQHF
>NA|TRBJ1-5|13|TRBV7-2|NA
TGTGCCAGCAGCGACTACGGTCGTCAGCCCCAGCATTTT
CASSDYGRQPQHF
>NA|TRBJ2-7|14|TRBV27|NA
TGTGCCAGCGGATATTCAGCGAGAGGCTACGAGCAGTACTTC
CASGYSARGYEQYF
>TRBD1|TRBJ1-2|14|TRBV12-5|NA
TGTGCTAGTGGTTTGGCAGACAGGGTCGGAGGCTACACCTTC
CASGLADRVGGYTF
>TRBD1|TRBJ1-3|15|TRBV7-2|NA
TGTGCCAGCACCAAAGTTACAGGGGTCGGAAACACCATATATTTT
CASTKVTGVGNTIYF
>TRBD1|TRBJ1-2|15|TRBV27|NA
TGTGCCAGCAGCCCCGGGACAGGGGGTAACTATGGCTACACCTTC
CASSPGTGGNYGYTF
>NA|TRBJ2-7|16|TRBV5-1|NA
TGCGCCAGCAGCTCTGGATGGAGGCCCAGTTCCTACGAGCAGTACTTC
CASSSGWRPSSYEQYF
>NA|TRBJ2-1|16|TRBV6-5|NA
TGTGCCAGCAGTTACTCGAGGGGGAAGACCTACAATGAGCAGTTCTTC
CASSYSRGKTYNEQFF
>NA|TRBJ1-1|15|TRBV5-5|NA
TGTGCCAGCAGCTTGGAGACCTATCGGGGCACTGAAGCTTTCTTT
CASSLETYRGTEAFF
>TRBD1|TRBJ2-7|14|TRBV28|NA
TGTGCCAGCAGTCAGACAGGGAAAACCTACGAGCAGTACTTC
CASSQTGKTYEQYF
>TRBD2|TRBJ2-5|20|TRBV27|NA
TGTGCCAGCAGTTTACGGGGAGGGACTAGCGGGAGGGCCCGGGAAGAGACCCAGTACTTC
CASSLRGGTSGRAREETQYF
>NA|TRBJ1-2|15|TRBV5-5|NA
TGTGCCAGCAGCTTGGAGGGCCCGGGGGACTATGGCTACACCTTC
CASSLEGPGDYGYTF
>NA|TRBJ2-1|14|TRBV30|NA
TGTGCCTGCCGACCCAACCTGGGAGGTAGTGAGCAGTTCTTC
CACRPNLGGSEQFF
>NA|TRBJ1-1|13|TRBV24-1|NA
TGTGCCACCAGTGGGGCAGGTAACACTGAAGCTTTCTTT
CATSGAGNTEAFF